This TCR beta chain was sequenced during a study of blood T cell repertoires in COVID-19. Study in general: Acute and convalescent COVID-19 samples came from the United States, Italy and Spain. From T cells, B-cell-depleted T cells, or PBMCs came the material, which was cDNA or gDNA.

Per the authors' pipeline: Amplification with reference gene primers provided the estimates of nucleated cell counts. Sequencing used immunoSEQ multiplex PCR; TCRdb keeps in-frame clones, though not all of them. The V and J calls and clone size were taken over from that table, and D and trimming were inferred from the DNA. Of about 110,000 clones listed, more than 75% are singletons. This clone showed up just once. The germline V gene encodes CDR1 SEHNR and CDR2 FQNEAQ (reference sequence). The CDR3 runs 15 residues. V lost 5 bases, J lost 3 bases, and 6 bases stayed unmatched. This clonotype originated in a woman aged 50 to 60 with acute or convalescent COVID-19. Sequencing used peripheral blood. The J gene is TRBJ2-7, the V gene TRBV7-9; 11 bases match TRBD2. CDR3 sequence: CASSDSGTSGYEQYF. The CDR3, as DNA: TGTGCCAGCAGCGACTCCGGGACTAGCGGCTACGAGCAGTACTTC.